Below, 27 T cell receptor beta chains from the same sample are listed, as sequenced in a study of blood T cells in healthy people across ages. Then a second PCR, running about 7 to 11 cycles, was carried out with a sample-barcoded 5' primer and a J-beta primer mix. TCRdb recomputed calls from the 5' RACE reads with MiXCR, one row per CDR3 protein. The sample shows about 590,000 distinct CDR3 sequences, under 30% of them seen only once. The source material was blood. The receptors derive from a woman older than 75 in good health.

This clonotype has only one observation. One end of the junction fails to match germline, which may point to a read error. CDR3 sequence (DNA): TGTGCCAGCAGCGTATCGGGTTTAGAATCACCCATCCACTTT. It translates to CASSVSGLESPIHF. The chain uses TRBV9 and TRBJ1-6, with no clear D. This CDR3 comprises 14 residues. Germline CDR1 reads SGDLS; CDR2 reads YYNGEE.

V usage is TRBV5-1 and J usage is TRBJ2-5; 9 bases are shared with TRBD1. In germline, CDR1 is SGHRS, CDR2 YFSETQ. CDR3 length: 15 amino acids. The ends lost 3 bases at V and 2 bases at J; junction bases unmatched: 5. CDR3 coding DNA: TGCGCCAGCAGCTGGAGGACAGGGGCACAAGAGACCCAGTACTTC. Protein product: CASSWRTGAQETQYF. The full variable domain, rest sourced from reference TRBV5-1 and TRBJ2-5, is KAGVTQTPRYLIKTRGQQVTLSCSPISGHRSVSWYQQTPGQGLQFLFEYFSETQRNKGNFPGRFSGRQFSNSRSEMNVSTLELGDSALYLCASSWRTGAQETQYFGPGTRLLVL.

This clonotype was picked up many times. This chain connects TRBV5-1 to TRBJ2-7; 9 bases map to TRBD2. The CDR3 runs 15 residues. The V segment lost 6 bases and the J segment 1 base; nucleotides outside the gene matches: 8. CDR1 and CDR2 (germline): SGHRS, YFSETQ. CDR3 nucleotides: TGCGCCAGCACCTTAACAGCGGGGGGATCCTACGAGCAGTACTTC. Amino acid sequence: CASTLTAGGSYEQYF.

This clonotype appeared many times. This chain links TRBV14 with TRBJ2-1; 7 bases match TRBD1. The CDR3 sequence is 15 residues long. The J segment lost 2 bases and the V segment lost 3 bases, leaving 4 bases of the junction unmatched. Germline loops: CDR1 SGHDN, CDR2 FVKESK. CDR3 region: CASSQRQGTYNEQFF. CDR3 coding DNA: TGTGCCAGCAGCCAGAGACAGGGAACCTACAATGAGCAGTTCTTC.

Comment on this clonotype: A much larger clone lies one base from this, so it may be a read error. The V gene is TRBV12-3 or TRBV12-4, the J gene TRBJ2-1; D call uncertain. V was cut by 3 bases and J by 9 bases, with 9 bases left in between. This CDR3 has 12 residues. DNA for the CDR3: TGTGCCAGCAGTTTTGTTAAGGGTGAGCAGTTCTTC. Protein sequence: CASSFVKGEQFF.

This clonotype has a count of ten or more. J is TRBJ1-2 and V is TRBV5-1; no clear D gene. The V end lost 0 bases, the J end lost 6 bases, and 6 bases lay between the germline ends. This CDR3 region has 12 residues. Germline CDR1 and CDR2: SGHRS and YFSETQ. CDR3 nucleotides: TGCGCCAGCAGCTTGGAGGGTAATGGCTACACCTTC. Amino acid sequence: CASSLEGNGYTF.

This clonotype was seen repeatedly, ten times or more. The rearrangement joins TRBV7-2 to TRBJ1-2, with TRBD1 identical over 8 bases. The length of the CDR3 is 14 residues. Germline V gene sequence: CDR1 SGHTA, CDR2 FQGNSA. J lost 4 bases, V lost 5 bases, and 6 bases had no gene match. For the CDR3, the DNA is TGTGCCAGCAGCATGGGACAGGCGTTCTATGGCTACACCTTC. The encoded protein is CASSMGQAFYGYTF.

In regard to this clonotype: Germline and junction disagree at one end, which may indicate a read error. CDR3 loop: CSVRRDRGSGADVRTF. In nucleotides, the CDR3 is TGCAGCGTTCGCCGGGACAGGGGCTCTGGGGCCGACGTCCGGACTTTC. The J gene is TRBJ2-6, the V gene TRBV29-1; TRBD1 matches 10 bases. This CDR3 has 16 amino acids. Germline V CDR1 and CDR2: SQVTM, ANQGSEA.

This clonotype was counted only a few times. The gene calls are TRBV7-2 and TRBJ1-5; the match to TRBD1 covers 10 bases. The CDR3 consists of 14 residues. J lost 6 bases, V lost 5 bases, and 4 bases had no gene match. Per the germline V gene, CDR1 is SGHTA and CDR2 is FQGNSA. The CDR3 nucleotides read TGTGCCAGCAGCCCCGGGACAGGGGTTCAGCCCCAGCATTTT. This gives the protein CASSPGTGVQPQHF.

This clonotype occurred many times. The J gene is TRBJ2-6, the V gene TRBV5-4, with D uncertain. V lost 4 bases and J 0 bases, leaving 5 bases between the germline ends. CDR1 is SGHNT, CDR2 YYREEE, per germline (reference sequence). The CDR3 sequence is 14 residues long. CDR3 DNA: TGTGCCAGCAGCGTGGGCTCTGGGGCCAACGTCCTGACTTTC. Its protein product is CASSVGSGANVLTF.

This clonotype showed up just a few times. A much larger clone differs from this one at a single base, so this may be a read error. The chain combines TRBV5-1 with TRBJ2-7, with 9 bases that match TRBD1. The trim removed 7 bases at V and 6 bases at J, leaving 11 bases unmatched. Looked up from germline, CDR1 is SGHRS and CDR2 is YFSETQ. This CDR3 has 14 amino acids. The CDR3 is CASGSGQGWGEQYF. The CDR3 DNA is TGCGCCAGCGGCTCCGGACAGGGGTGGGGCGAGCAGTACTTC. The variable domain in full, with the rest retrieved from reference TRBV5-1 and TRBJ2-7, is KAGVTQTPRYLIKTRGQQVTLSCSPISGHRSVSWYQQTPGQGLQFLFEYFSETQRNKGNFPGRFSGRQFSNSRSEMNVSTLELGDSALYLCASGSGQGWGEQYFGPGTRLTVT.

This clonotype was seen more than once but under ten times. The chain uses TRBV12-3 or TRBV12-4 and TRBJ2-3; D tentatively fits TRBD1 or TRBD2 (5 bases each). The CDR3 is 15 residues long. V lost 6 bases and J 4 bases, leaving 17 bases between the germline ends. DNA for the CDR3: TGTGCCAGCAGCCAGAGAGGGGTTTCCGCAGATACGCAGTATTTT. This translates into CASSQRGVSADTQYF.

CDR3: CASSDRFEAFF. The CDR3 DNA reads TGTGCCAGCAGTGACCGCTTTGAAGCTTTCTTT. This sequence joins TRBV6-5 and TRBJ1-1, with D unresolved. V dropped 5 bases and J dropped 7 bases, with 8 bases sitting between them. Germline CDR1 reads MNHEY; CDR2 reads SVGAGI. The CDR3 is 11 amino acids.

Ten or more counts support this clonotype. DNA for the CDR3: TGTGCCATCAGTGGTGGGCAGGGGGGACCCTCTGGGGCCAACGTCCTGACTTTC. Protein: CAISGGQGGPSGANVLTF. The V gene is TRBV10-3, the J gene TRBJ2-6; TRBD1 is a possible D gene (7 bases). CDR3 length: 18 residues. In germline, CDR1 is ENHRY, CDR2 SYGVKD. V lost 4 bases to trimming and J lost 0 bases, with 16 bases between them.

This clonotype was recorded many times. The chain carries TRBV29-1 and TRBJ2-5; D possibly corresponds to TRBD2 (6 bases). V lost 3 bases and J lost 8, with 10 bases in between. The germline gives CDR1 SQVTM, CDR2 ANQGSEA. The CDR3 has 11 amino acids. The CDR3 loop reads CSVDLTSTQYF. The CDR3 DNA follows: TGCAGCGTTGATCTCACTAGCACCCAGTACTTC.

The V call is TRBV9, the J call TRBJ2-7; D may be TRBD1 (6 bases). Germline V gives CDR1 SGDLS, CDR2 YYNGEE. The CDR3 spans 14 residues. In nucleotides, the CDR3 is TGTGCCTGCAGCAGAGGGGGTATGGGCTACGAGCAGTACGTC. Residues: CACSRGGMGYEQYV.

V and J are TRBV5-1 and TRBJ2-7; possibly TRBD2 for D (7 bases). The J call may be in error: the DNA end matches TRBJ2-5 better. The germline gives CDR1 SGHRS, CDR2 YFSETQ. The CDR3 extends over 15 amino acids. The CDR3 spells CASSPGGEKQETQYF. The CDR3, as DNA: TGCGCCAGCAGCCCGGGGGGCGAGAAGCAAGAGACCCAGTACTTC.

V gene TRBV28 combines with J gene TRBJ2-2; D possibly corresponds to TRBD2 (6 bases). The CDR3 has 13 residues. Deletions cut 6 bases from V and 1 base from J, with 6 bases between. CDR1 is MDHEN and CDR2 is SYDVKM in the germline V gene. CDR3 amino acids: CASREGNTGELFF. The CDR3 DNA reads as TGTGCCAGCAGGGAGGGGAACACCGGGGAGCTGTTTTTT.

Concerning this clonotype: This may be a read error: a much more frequent sequence differs by one nucleotide. This chain connects TRBV12-3 or TRBV12-4 to TRBJ1-5, with D uncertain. The CDR3 runs 13 residues. The DNA for the CDR3 is TGTGCCGGCAGTTCCAGTAGCAATCAGCCCCAGCATTTT. Its translation is CAGSSSSNQPQHF.

This clonotype was recorded at least ten times. The V and J genes are TRBV6-2 or TRBV6-3 and TRBJ2-1; D is perhaps TRBD1 (6 bases). CDR1 is MNHEY and CDR2 is SVGEGT in the germline V gene. CDR3 length equals 14 residues. Trimming cost V 5 bases and J 0 bases, with 8 bases left between them. CDR3 protein: CASSRGSSYNEQFF. In DNA, the CDR3 is TGTGCCAGCAGTAGGGGGAGCTCCTACAATGAGCAGTTCTTC.

This clonotype has at least ten counts. This chain joins TRBV4-2 and TRBJ1-2; the D is unclear. There are 15 residues in the CDR3. With 0 bases removed from V and 2 bases from J, the gap between germline ends came to 10 bases. Germline CDR1 LGHNA, CDR2 YNFKEQ. CDR3 in DNA: TGTGCCAGCAGCCAAGATCAGAACGGAAACTATGGCTACACCTTC. This codes for CASSQDQNGNYGYTF.

This chain connects TRBV14 to TRBJ1-2; unclear D gene. The CDR3 totals 13 residues. Germline assignment: CDR1 SGHDN and CDR2 FVKESK. V gave up 2 bases and J gave up 2 bases, with 6 bases separating them. The CDR3 here is CASSQLGNYGYTF. CDR3 sequence (DNA): TGTGCCAGCAGCCAACTGGGGAACTATGGCTACACCTTC.

This clonotype was detected a few times. This chain links TRBV7-9 with TRBJ1-6, with a weak D call TRBD1 (6 bases). CDR1 SEHNR and CDR2 FQNEAQ come from the germline V gene (reference sequence). With 5 bases removed from V and 14 bases from J, the gap between germline ends came to 16 bases. The CDR3 spans 13 residues. This chain's CDR3 is CASSPLQGITLHF. In DNA form, the CDR3 reads TGTGCCAGCAGCCCCCTACAGGGAATCACCCTCCACTTT.

This clonotype was picked up many times. This sequence joins TRBV4-3 and TRBJ2-1; possible D gene TRBD1, 6 bases. The CDR3 runs to 15 residues. Between the trimmed V and J ends, which lost 0 bases and 7 bases, there was a span of 13 bases. Germline V gives CDR1 LGHNA, CDR2 YSLEER. CDR3 in DNA: TGCGCCAGCAGCCAAGATGGCAGGGGAAGGAATGAGCAGTTCTTC. It specifies CASSQDGRGRNEQFF.

The J gene is TRBJ1-5, the V gene TRBV20-1; D might be TRBD1 (6 bases). The ends were cut back, 0 bases at V and 7 bases at J, with 13 bases in the middle. CDR1 is DFQATT, CDR2 SNEGSKA, per germline (reference sequence). There are 14 residues in the CDR3. In nucleotides, the CDR3 is TGCAGTGCTAGAGAGTGGGGGGGCGGGCAGCCCCAGCATTTT. It encodes CSAREWGGGQPQHF.

As concerns this clonotype: One end of the junction fails to match germline, which may point to a read error. The J gene is TRBJ1-1, the V gene TRBV30; D unclear. In germline, CDR1 is GTSNPN, CDR2 SVGIG (reference sequence). This CDR3 has 14 amino acids. The CDR3 sequence is CAWSPIPVNIEAFF. The CDR3 DNA sequence: TGTGCCTGGAGTCCAATCCCAGTGAACATTGAAGCTTTCTTT.

Notes on this clonotype: One end of the junction varies from germline; a read error may be responsible. The chain has TRBV20-1 and TRBJ2-3; unclear D gene. The CDR3 contains 14 residues. Per the germline V gene, CDR1 is DFQATT and CDR2 is SNEGSKA (reference sequence). CDR3 in DNA: TGCAGTGCCAGAGACCCTAAAAACACAGATACGCAGTATTTT. Protein product: CSARDPKNTDTQYF.